This T cell receptor beta chain was identified in a study of blood T cells in healthy people across ages. Isolation of PBMCs gave at least 6 million cells per sample. Germline assignment: CDR1 MGHRA and CDR2 YSYEKL. CDR3 length: 14 residues. V was pared by 4 bases and J by 5 bases, with 6 bases of the junction left unmatched. PCR was performed a second time for about 6 to 12 cycles using a sample-barcoded 5' primer and a J-beta primer mix. TCRdb used MiXCR to reprocess the 5' RACE reads, holding one entry per CDR3 protein. The table lists about 2 million distinct CDR3 sequences, about 50% of them singletons.

This chain uses TRBV4-1 with TRBJ2-3, with 7 bases matching TRBD2. This TCR was recovered from a woman in her thirties or forties in good health. The source material was blood. The CDR3 protein is CASSRDYAKDTQYF. The DNA of the CDR3 is TGCGCCAGCAGCCGGGACTACGCCAAAGATACGCAGTATTTT.